Below are 32 T cell receptor beta chains sequenced from a single sample in a study of regulatory T cells in long-lasting Graves disease. Investigators prepared the TCR beta libraries by applying iRepertoire HTBI primers and Arm-PCR of CDR3 regions. TCRdb itself ran the multiplex PCR reads through MiXCR, one entry per CDR3 protein. The table lists 400,000 to 500,000 distinct CDR3 sequences, 20% to 25% of them singletons, with under 9% in the top ten. Time point indicated: persistent/refractory GD, antithyroid drugs over 5 years with positive TRAb. PBMC RNA was the source of the TCR library. Here the sequenced sample was peripheral blood mononuclear cells (PBMCs), taken when the disease was refractory, from a patient treated with antithyroid drugs. The receptors stem from a female donor with Graves disease.

In its sample, this clonotype was seen many times. V is TRBV6-1 and J is TRBJ1-1, with 11 bases fitting TRBD1. The CDR3 is 13 residues long. The germline gives CDR1 MNHNS, CDR2 SASEGT. After removal of 10 bases from V and 5 bases from J, the junction contained 6 bases not matched to a gene. CDR3 coding DNA: TGTGCCATCAAGGACAGGGGGCGGACTGAAGCTTTCTTT. Its translation is CAIKDRGRTEAFF.

This clonotype was counted a single time. The J gene is TRBJ2-2, the V gene TRBV7-6; D ambiguous. The ends were cut back, 5 bases at V and 5 bases at J, with 12 bases in the middle. The CDR3 runs 14 residues. Germline CDR1 is SGHVS and CDR2 is FNYEAQ. In DNA form, the CDR3 reads TGTGCCAGCAGCCCCCGACCCCTAACCGGGGAGCTGTTTTTT. Its protein is CASSPRPLTGELFF. The entire variable domain, with the rest obtained from reference TRBV7-6 and TRBJ2-2, is as follows: GAGVSQSPRYKVTKRGQDVALRCDPISGHVSLYWYRQALGQGPEFLTYFNYEAQQDKSGLPNDRFSAERPEGSISTLTIQRTEQRDSAMYRCASSPRPLTGELFFGEGSRLTVL.

This chain connects TRBV5-1 to TRBJ2-7; no definite D call. The CDR3 runs 16 residues. The V gene lost 0 bases and the J gene lost 0 bases, with 13 bases spanning the gap. Germline V CDR1 and CDR2: SGHRS, YFSETQ. The CDR3 here is CASSLDSTGASYEQYF. CDR3 bases: TGCGCCAGCAGCTTGGATTCGACGGGTGCCTCCTACGAGCAGTACTTC.

Many counts were recorded for this clonotype. The rearrangement joins TRBV28 to TRBJ1-3; D is unclear. Trimming took 3 bases from V and 4 from J, leaving 4 bases between them. The CDR3 length is 12 residues. CDR1 and CDR2 (germline): MDHEN, SYDVKM. CDR3 loop: CASSFWGNTIYF. As DNA, the CDR3 is TGTGCCAGCAGTTTTTGGGGAAACACCATATATTTT.

The CDR3 loop is CASSWKTGELFF. The CDR3 DNA reads TGTGCCAGCAGTTGGAAGACCGGGGAGCTGTTTTTT. The V and J genes are TRBV27 and TRBJ2-2; D ambiguous. The CDR3 loop spans 12 amino acids. Germline V lookup: CDR1 MNHEY, CDR2 SMNVEV (reference sequence). The ends were cut back, 4 bases at V and 5 bases at J, with 5 bases in the middle.

This clonotype was seen more than once but under ten times. CDR3 sequence (DNA): TGTGCCAGCAGTCTACAGGGTAGGGGTTATGGCTACACCTTC. Its protein is CASSLQGRGYGYTF. The chain recombines TRBV6-1 with TRBJ1-2, with a possible D match to TRBD1 (6 bases). The CDR3 sequence is 14 residues long. Germline V gives CDR1 MNHNS, CDR2 SASEGT. Trimming pared 5 bases from V and 5 bases from J, leaving 15 bases between.

The rearrangement uses TRBV7-9 and TRBJ2-7; TRBD2 might be the D (5 bases). Germline V gives CDR1 SEHNR, CDR2 FQNEAQ (reference sequence). The ends were cut back, 0 bases at V and 5 bases at J, with 17 bases in the middle. CDR3 length equals 16 residues. The CDR3 sequence is CASSLAWERGRHEQYF. CDR3 nucleotides: TGTGCCAGCAGCTTAGCGTGGGAGCGCGGACGCCACGAGCAGTACTTC.

The chain links TRBV5-1 to TRBJ1-2, with D tentatively TRBD1 (6 bases). V dropped 0 bases and J dropped 8 bases, with 23 bases sitting between them. In germline, CDR1 is SGHRS, CDR2 YFSETQ. The CDR3 length is 17 residues. In nucleotides, the CDR3 is TGCGCCAGCAGCTTGGAATTACCCGGGACATGGGGCCAAGGCTACACCTTC. As protein: CASSLELPGTWGQGYTF.

Details on this clonotype: A much larger clone lies a single base off, so this may be a read error. This chain connects TRBV20-1 to TRBJ1-3; TRBD1 matches 7 bases. CDR1 DFQATT and CDR2 SNEGSKA come from the germline V gene (reference sequence). Unmatched junction bases numbered 13, after V lost 5 bases and J lost 9 bases. The CDR3 loop spans 14 amino acids. The CDR3 region is CSAPLRQGSSTIYF. The CDR3, as DNA: TGCAGTGCTCCCCTCCGACAGGGTTCAAGCACCATATATTTT.

The V call is TRBV28, the J call TRBJ2-5; possibly TRBD1 for D (5 bases). Germline CDR1 and CDR2: MDHEN and SYDVKM. V gave up 7 bases and J gave up 3 bases, with 12 bases separating them. This CDR3 spans 13 amino acids. In DNA, the CDR3 is TGTGCCAGCAACCTGGTAGGGGAAGAGACCCAGTACTTC. Translating it yields CASNLVGEETQYF.

V is TRBV20-1 and J is TRBJ2-2; 7 nucleotides agree with TRBD2. Looked up from germline, CDR1 is DFQATT and CDR2 is SNEGSKA (reference sequence). The CDR3 extends over 16 amino acids. J gave up 5 bases and V 5 bases, and 14 bases lay outside the gene matches. DNA of the CDR3: TGCAGTGCTGGTGACCCCAAAGCGGGATATACCGGGGAGCTGTTTTTT. Translated, it gives CSAGDPKAGYTGELFF.

For this clonotype: The junction and the germline gene differ at one end; a read error may be behind it. The chain joins TRBV5-5 to TRBJ1-2, with 7 nucleotides matching TRBD1. The germline CDR1 and CDR2 sequences are SGHKS and YYEKEE (reference sequence). The CDR3 length is 14 residues. This CDR3 reads CASSLGQGDYSYTF. The CDR3, as DNA: TGTGCCAGCAGCTTGGGACAGGGAGACTATAGCTACACCTTC.

In this sample, this clonotype turned up a few times. This chain uses TRBV10-3 with TRBJ2-7; D remains unclear. CDR1 and CDR2 (germline): ENHRY, SYGVKD. CDR3 length equals 13 residues. Trimming left V 3 bases short and J 3 bases short, with 9 bases between. The CDR3 sequence: CAISDPGNYEQYF. CDR3 sequence (DNA): TGTGCCATCAGTGACCCTGGCAACTACGAGCAGTACTTC.

V is TRBV5-1 and J is TRBJ2-1; TRBD2 might be the D (6 bases). The V gene lost 1 base and the J gene lost 7 bases, with 15 bases spanning the gap. Germline V lookup: CDR1 SGHRS, CDR2 YFSETQ. The length of the CDR3 is 15 residues. CDR3 bases: TGCGCCAGCAGCTTGACTAGCCCACCCTTTAATGAGCAGTTCTTC. Its protein is CASSLTSPPFNEQFF.

This clonotype was picked up a small number of times. V gene TRBV9 combines with J gene TRBJ2-7; D gene unclear. Germline loops: CDR1 SGDLS, CDR2 YYNGEE. Deletions cut 0 bases from V and 1 base from J, with 14 bases between. There are 16 residues in the CDR3. The CDR3 DNA follows: TGTGCCAGCAGCGTAGACAGAAGGGCCAGTTCCTACGAGCAGTACTTC. This codes for CASSVDRRASSYEQYF.

The CDR3, as DNA: TGCAGTGCTAGGGAGGGTCCCTCCTACAATGAGCAGTTCTTC. Encoded protein: CSAREGPSYNEQFF. This sequence joins TRBV20-1 and TRBJ2-1, with a tentative D call TRBD2 (6 bases). The CDR3 has 14 amino acids. CDR1 is DFQATT and CDR2 is SNEGSKA in the germline V gene (reference sequence). Trimming removed 3 bases at V and 0 bases at J, with 9 bases between.

The chain is built from TRBV7-2 and TRBJ1-6, with D possibly matching TRBD1 (6 bases). CDR3 length equals 18 residues. Per germline, CDR1 SGHTA and CDR2 FQGNSA. V was cut by 5 bases and J by 5 bases, with 22 bases left in between. The DNA for the CDR3 is TGTGCCAGCAGCCCCCACCGCCCGGGACATCGTAATAATTCACCCCTCCACTTT. Its protein product is CASSPHRPGHRNNSPLHF.

Turning to this clonotype: A far larger clone is a single base away, which makes a read error likely. This chain's CDR3 is CAISEGRRGYTF. CDR3 nucleotides: TGTGCCATCAGTGAAGGGCGTCGTGGCTACACCTTC. J is TRBJ1-2 and V is TRBV10-3; no clear D gene. This CDR3 comprises 12 residues. The V end was cut by 3 bases, the J end by 7 bases, with 9 bases between. Germline V gene data show CDR1 as ENHRY and CDR2 as SYGVKD.

This clonotype came up a few times. This rearrangement joins TRBV2 to TRBJ1-2, with a weak D call TRBD1 (5 bases). From germline, CDR1 is SNHLY and CDR2 FYNNEI. The CDR3 is 15 residues long. Trimming stripped 1 base from V and 1 base from J, with 10 bases between. CDR3 DNA: TGTGCCAGCAGTGAAGAGCCAGGGCTTAACTATGGCTACACCTTC. As protein: CASSEEPGLNYGYTF.

The sample holds a few counts of this clonotype. The chain links TRBV18 to TRBJ2-7; TRBD2 agrees at 10 bases. The CDR3 extends over 16 amino acids. The V gene's germline CDR1 is KGHSH and CDR2 LQKENI. With 3 bases clipped from V and 4 bases from J, the junction kept 9 bases outside the gene matches. CDR3 sequence (DNA): TGTGCCAGCTCACCCAGATCTAGCGGGAGTCTGTACGAGCAGTACTTC. Amino acid sequence: CASSPRSSGSLYEQYF.

This clonotype was recorded a few times. The chain recombines TRBV29-1 with TRBJ2-7; 9 bases are a match to TRBD1. This CDR3 is built from 18 residues. In germline, CDR1 is SQVTM, CDR2 ANQGSEA. J was trimmed by 4 bases and V by 1 base; bases with no gene match: 17. CDR3 bases: TGCAGCGTTGAAGGAGAAAGCCGAAGGGTGGGGACAGGGTACGAGCAGTACTTC. Its translation: CSVEGESRRVGTGYEQYF.

This clonotype was seen repeatedly, ten times or more. This chain uses TRBV11-2 with TRBJ2-7; 8 positions match TRBD2. The J segment lost 4 bases and the V segment lost 5 bases, leaving 7 bases of the junction unmatched. CDR3 length: 14 amino acids. Germline assignment: CDR1 SGHAT and CDR2 FQNNGV. The CDR3: CASSRTSNQYEQYF. The CDR3 DNA sequence: TGTGCCAGCAGCCGGACTAGCAACCAGTACGAGCAGTACTTC. The full variable domain, with the rest looked up from reference TRBV11-2 and TRBJ2-7, is EAGVAQSPRYKIIEKRQSVAFWCNPISGHATLYWYQQILGQGPKLLIQFQNNGVVDDSQLPKDRFSAERLKGVDSTLKIQPAKLEDSAVYLCASSRTSNQYEQYFGPGTRLTVT.

This clonotype was seen repeatedly, ten times or more. This chain uses TRBV7-9 with TRBJ2-7, with D unclear. V lost 4 bases to trimming and J lost 3 bases, with 13 bases between them. The CDR3 is 14 residues long. Germline V CDR1 and CDR2: SEHNR, FQNEAQ (reference sequence). Here the CDR3 reads CASSSPRTHYEQYF. CDR3 coding DNA: TGTGCCAGCAGCTCCCCCCGGACCCACTACGAGCAGTACTTC.

V is TRBV4-3 and J is TRBJ1-5; D is uncertain. The germline CDR1 and CDR2 sequences are LGHNA and YSLEER. The CDR3 is 15 residues long. V dropped 0 bases and J dropped 5 bases, with 11 bases sitting between them. In DNA, the CDR3 is TGCGCCAGCAGCCAAGATCTCCTCGATGATCAGCCCCAGCATTTT. This codes for CASSQDLLDDQPQHF.

There are many counts of this clonotype. The chain joins TRBV9 to TRBJ1-2, with TRBD1 identical over 8 bases. V lost 1 base to trimming and J lost 4 bases; unmatched junction nucleotides: 6. The V gene's germline CDR1 is SGDLS and CDR2 YYNGEE. The CDR3 is 15 amino acids. The CDR3 sequence is CASSVSGGTGYGYTF. CDR3 DNA sequence: TGTGCCAGCAGCGTATCAGGGGGCACGGGCTATGGCTACACCTTC.

A word on this clonotype: Being one base from a much bigger clone, this may be a read error. CDR3 bases: TGTGCCAGCAGTCCCAGGGACATCATGGCCAAAAACATTCAGTACTTC. Protein product: CASSPRDIMAKNIQYF. The chain links TRBV28 to TRBJ2-4; TRBD1 might be the D (6 bases). Germline-derived CDR1 and CDR2 are MDHEN and SYDVKM. The CDR3 spans 16 residues. Trimming stripped 5 bases from V and 1 base from J, with 15 bases between.

This chain uses TRBV5-6 with TRBJ2-3; tentative D call: TRBD2 (6 bases). Germline V gives CDR1 SGHDT, CDR2 YYEEEE. Trimming took off 3 bases at V and 2 bases at J, with 10 bases between the two ends. CDR3 length: 14 amino acids. CDR3 loop: CASSWGEFTDTQYF. CDR3 bases: TGTGCCAGCAGCTGGGGGGAATTCACAGATACGCAGTATTTT.

This clonotype showed up many times. CDR3: CASSPLTGHGYTF. As DNA, the CDR3 is TGTGCCAGCAGTCCCCTGACAGGGCATGGCTACACCTTC. The chain recombines TRBV27 with TRBJ1-2; 7 positions match TRBD1. The CDR3 has 13 amino acids. Per the germline V gene, CDR1 is MNHEY and CDR2 is SMNVEV (reference sequence). V was pared by 5 bases and J by 6 bases, with 6 bases of the junction left unmatched.

The chain links TRBV5-1 to TRBJ2-2; D may be TRBD1 (6 bases). The CDR3 covers 15 residues. Germline CDR1 is SGHRS and CDR2 is YFSETQ. V was shortened by 1 base and J by 4 bases, with 11 bases between the two germline ends. Here the CDR3 reads CASSLLQGPTGELFF. The CDR3 DNA sequence: TGCGCCAGCAGCTTGCTTCAGGGGCCCACCGGGGAGCTGTTTTTT.

In this sample, this clonotype turned up many times. This CDR3 reads CASSYSGLAGPEQYF. The CDR3 coding sequence is TGTGCCAGCAGTTATTCGGGACTAGCGGGTCCCGAGCAGTACTTC. The chain combines TRBV6-5 with TRBJ2-7; 12 bases match TRBD2. This CDR3 has 15 residues. V lost 3 bases to trimming and J lost 6 bases; unmatched junction nucleotides: 6. In germline, CDR1 is MNHEY, CDR2 SVGAGI.

J is TRBJ1-1 and V is TRBV5-1; TRBD1 agrees at 8 bases. Trimming removed 4 bases from V and 11 bases from J; junction bases left unmatched: 10. The CDR3 is 13 amino acids. Germline V gene sequence: CDR1 SGHRS, CDR2 YFSETQ. CDR3 in amino acids: CASSLNRGGDAFF. The CDR3 coding sequence is TGCGCCAGCAGCCTCAACAGGGGGGGTGATGCTTTCTTT.

The sample holds one count of this clonotype. The gene calls are TRBV6-2 or TRBV6-3 and TRBJ2-4, with D possibly being TRBD2 (7 bases). In germline, CDR1 is MNHEY, CDR2 SVGEGT. Trimming pared 5 bases from V and 2 bases from J, leaving 16 bases between. The CDR3 is 16 residues long. CDR3 bases: TGTGCCAGCAGTGACCTTAGGGGGGGAACCAAAAACATTCAGTACTTC. Encoded protein: CASSDLRGGTKNIQYF.